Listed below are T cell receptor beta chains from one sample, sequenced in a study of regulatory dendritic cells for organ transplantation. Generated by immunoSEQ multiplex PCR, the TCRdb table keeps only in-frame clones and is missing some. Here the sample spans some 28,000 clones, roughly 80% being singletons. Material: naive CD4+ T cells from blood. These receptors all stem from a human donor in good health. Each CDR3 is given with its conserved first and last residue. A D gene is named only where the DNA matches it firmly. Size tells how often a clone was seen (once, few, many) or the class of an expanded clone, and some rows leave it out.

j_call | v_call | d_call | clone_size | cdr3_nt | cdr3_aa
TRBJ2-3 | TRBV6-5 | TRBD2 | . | TGTGCCAGCAGTTCTGGACTAGTTATAGATACGCAGTATTTT | CASSSGLVIDTQYF
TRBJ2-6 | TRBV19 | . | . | TGTGCCAGTAGTACAAACGACCTCGGGGGGGCCAACGTCCTGACTTTC | CASSTNDLGGANVLTF
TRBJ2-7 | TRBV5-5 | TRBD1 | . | TGTGCCAGCAGCTTGGCCCGGACAGGGACCTACTACGAGCAGTACTTC | CASSLARTGTYYEQYF
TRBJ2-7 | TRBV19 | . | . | TGTGCCAGTAGGAAGGGACTTCTCTCCTACGAGCAGTACTTC | CASRKGLLSYEQYF
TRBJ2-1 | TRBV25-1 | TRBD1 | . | TGTGCCAGCAGTGGGGGACAGGGTATCCACAATGAGCAGTTCTTC | CASSGGQGIHNEQFF
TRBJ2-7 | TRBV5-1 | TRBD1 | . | TGCGCCAGCAGCTTGGGACAGGGAGATTCCCACGAGCAGTACTTC | CASSLGQGDSHEQYF
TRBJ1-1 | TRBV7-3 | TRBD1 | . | TGTGCCAGCAGCCCTCAGGGGGAGAACACTGAAGCTTTCTTT | CASSPQGENTEAFF
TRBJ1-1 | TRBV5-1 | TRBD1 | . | TGCGCCAGCAGCTTGAGACAGGGAGGCCGGTGGACTGAAGCTTTCTTT | CASSLRQGGRWTEAFF
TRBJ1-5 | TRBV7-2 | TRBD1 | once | TGTGCCAGCAACAACGGACAGGGCAGCAATCAGCCCCAGCATTTT | CASNNGQGSNQPQHF
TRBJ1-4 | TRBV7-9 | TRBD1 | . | TGTGCCAGCAGCTTCAACAGGGGGCAGAATGAAAAACTGTTTTTT | CASSFNRGQNEKLFF
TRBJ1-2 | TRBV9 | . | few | TGTGCCAGCAGCGTAGGGCCCCCGACGGGGGACTATGGCTACACCTTC | CASSVGPPTGDYGYTF
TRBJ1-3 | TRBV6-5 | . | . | TGTGCCAGCAGTCGGACAGTCCACTCTGGAAACACCATATATTTT | CASSRTVHSGNTIYF
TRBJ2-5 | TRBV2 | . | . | TGTGCCAGCAGCTACCCGGCGGGAGAGACCCAGTACTTC | CASSYPAGETQYF
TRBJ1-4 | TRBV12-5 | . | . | TGTGCTAGTGGTTTGGACAGGAATGAAAAACTGTTTTTT | CASGLDRNEKLFF
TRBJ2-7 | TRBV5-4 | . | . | TGTGCCAGCAGCCCGTCCGGGACACCTATGATCTCCTACGAGCAGTACTTC | CASSPSGTPMISYEQYF
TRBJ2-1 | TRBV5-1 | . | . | TGCGCCAGCAGCGGGGCGGTGAATGAGCAGTTCTTC | CASSGAVNEQFF
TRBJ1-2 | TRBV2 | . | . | TGTGCCAGCAGGGACCGGACACCGACGATCGGAGCATATGGCTACACCTTC | CASRDRTPTIGAYGYTF
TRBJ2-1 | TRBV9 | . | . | TGTGCCAGCAGCGTAGGAGTAGTGTCCTACAATGAGCAGTTCTTC | CASSVGVVSYNEQFF
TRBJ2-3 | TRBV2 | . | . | TGTGCCAGCAGGACAGGAGGCACAGATACGCAGTATTTT | CASRTGGTDTQYF
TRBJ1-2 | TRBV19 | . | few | TGTGCCAGTAGTATCGACAGGTCCTATGGCTACACCTTC | CASSIDRSYGYTF
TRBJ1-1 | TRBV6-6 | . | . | TGTGCCAGCAGTTTGAACACGTTCGGGACTGAAGCTTTCTTT | CASSLNTFGTEAFF
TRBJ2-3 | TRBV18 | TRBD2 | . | TGTGCCAGCTCGCTACGGACTAGCAACACAGATACGCAGTATTTT | CASSLRTSNTDTQYF
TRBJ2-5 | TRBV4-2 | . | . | TGTGCCAGCAGCCAAGCCATCGGAGAGACCCAGTACTTC | CASSQAIGETQYF
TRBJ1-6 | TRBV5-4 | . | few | TGTGCCAGCAGCTCTCCAGTCTATAATTCACCCCTCCACTTT | CASSSPVYNSPLHF
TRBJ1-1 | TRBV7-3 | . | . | TGTGCCAGCACCCAGGGGCCATACACTGAAGCTTTCTTT | CASTQGPYTEAFF
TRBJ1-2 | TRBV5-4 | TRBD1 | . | TGTGCCAGCAGCACAAAAACAACAGGGGCCTCCTTCTATGGCTACACCTTC | CASSTKTTGASFYGYTF
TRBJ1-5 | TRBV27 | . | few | TGTGCCAGCAGCTTTTCGGAGGTTCAGCCCCAGCATTTT | CASSFSEVQPQHF
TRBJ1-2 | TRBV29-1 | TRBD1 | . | TGCAGCGTTGAAGATGGTGGGACAGGGTATGGCTACACCTTC | CSVEDGGTGYGYTF
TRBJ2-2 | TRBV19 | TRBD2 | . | TGTGCCAGTAGTATCGGACTAGTCGACACCGGGGAGCTGTTTTTT | CASSIGLVDTGELFF
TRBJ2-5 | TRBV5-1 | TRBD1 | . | TGCGCCAGCAGCATAGGACAGGGGGTAGAGACCCAGTACTTC | CASSIGQGVETQYF
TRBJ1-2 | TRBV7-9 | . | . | TGTGCCTCCACCGGGATCTTCTATGGCTACACCTTC | CASTGIFYGYTF
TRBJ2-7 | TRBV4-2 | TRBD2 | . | TGTGCCAGCAGCCCCTACCTTGATAGCGGGGGGGCCTACGAGCAGTACTTC | CASSPYLDSGGAYEQYF
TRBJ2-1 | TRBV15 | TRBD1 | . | TGTGCCACCAGCAGAGATGAACAGGGGTTGGACAATGAGCAGTTCTTC | CATSRDEQGLDNEQFF
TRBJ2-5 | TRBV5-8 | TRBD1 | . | TGTGCCAGCAGCTCCCCACAGGGGCGTCACGGGTATAAGACCCAGTACTTC | CASSSPQGRHGYKTQYF
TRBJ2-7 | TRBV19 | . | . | TGTGCCAGTAGCCCGCGATTTAGTAGCTACGAGCAGTACTTC | CASSPRFSSYEQYF